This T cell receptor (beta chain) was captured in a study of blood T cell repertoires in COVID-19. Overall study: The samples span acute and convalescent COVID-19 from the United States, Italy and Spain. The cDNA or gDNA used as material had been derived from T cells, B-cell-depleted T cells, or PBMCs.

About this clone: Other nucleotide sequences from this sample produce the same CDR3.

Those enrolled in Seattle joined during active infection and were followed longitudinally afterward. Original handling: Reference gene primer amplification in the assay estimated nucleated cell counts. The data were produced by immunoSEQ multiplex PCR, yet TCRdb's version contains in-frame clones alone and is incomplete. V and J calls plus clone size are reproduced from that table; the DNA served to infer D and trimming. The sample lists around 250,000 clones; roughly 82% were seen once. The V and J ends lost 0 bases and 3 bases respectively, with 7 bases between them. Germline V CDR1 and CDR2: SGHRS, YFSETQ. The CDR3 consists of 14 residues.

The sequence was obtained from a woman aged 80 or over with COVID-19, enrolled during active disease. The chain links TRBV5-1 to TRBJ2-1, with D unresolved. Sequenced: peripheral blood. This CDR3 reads CASSLATDYNEQFF. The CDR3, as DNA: TGCGCCAGCAGCTTGGCCACAGACTACAATGAGCAGTTCTTC. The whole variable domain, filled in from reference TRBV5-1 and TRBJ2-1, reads KAGVTQTPRYLIKTRGQQVTLSCSPISGHRSVSWYQQTPGQGLQFLFEYFSETQRNKGNFPGRFSGRQFSNSRSEMNVSTLELGDSALYLCASSLATDYNEQFFGPGTRLTVL.